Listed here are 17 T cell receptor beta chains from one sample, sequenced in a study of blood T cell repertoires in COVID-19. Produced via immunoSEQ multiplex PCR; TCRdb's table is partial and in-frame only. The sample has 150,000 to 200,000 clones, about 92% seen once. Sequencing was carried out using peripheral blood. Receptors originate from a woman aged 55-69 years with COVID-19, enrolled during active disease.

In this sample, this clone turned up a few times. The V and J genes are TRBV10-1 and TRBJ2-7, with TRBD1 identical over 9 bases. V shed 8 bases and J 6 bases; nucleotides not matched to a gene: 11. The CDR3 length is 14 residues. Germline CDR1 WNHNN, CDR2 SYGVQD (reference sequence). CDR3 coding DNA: TGCGCCAGCGGATCCGGGACAGGGTTGGGCGAGCAGTACTTC. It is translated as CASGSGTGLGEQYF.

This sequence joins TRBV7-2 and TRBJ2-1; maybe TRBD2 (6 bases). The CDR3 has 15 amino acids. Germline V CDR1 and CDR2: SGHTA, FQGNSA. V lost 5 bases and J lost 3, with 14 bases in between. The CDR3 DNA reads TGTGCCAGCAGCCCAGTTTCGGGGGTCTACAATGAGCAGTTCTTC. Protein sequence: CASSPVSGVYNEQFF.

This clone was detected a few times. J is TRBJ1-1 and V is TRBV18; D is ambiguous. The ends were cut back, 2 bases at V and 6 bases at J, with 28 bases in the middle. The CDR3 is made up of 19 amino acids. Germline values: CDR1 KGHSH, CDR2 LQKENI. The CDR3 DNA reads TGTGCCAGCTCACCAAGACGAGAGGGTGGTGGCTCCCTGGGCCCTGAAGCTTTCTTT. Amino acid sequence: CASSPRREGGGSLGPEAFF. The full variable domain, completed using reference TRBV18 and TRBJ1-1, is NAGVMQNPRHLVRRRGQEARLRCSPMKGHSHVYWYRQLPEEGLKFMVYLQKENIIDESGMPKERFSAEFPKEGPSILRIQQVVRGDSAAYFCASSPRREGGGSLGPEAFFGQGTRLTVV.

CDR3 in amino acids: CASSDVMVQLAFF. CDR3 in DNA: TGTGCCAGCAGTGATGTAATGGTACAGTTGGCTTTCTTT. The rearrangement links TRBV25-1 to TRBJ1-1; D not resolved. Germline CDR1 and CDR2: MGHDK and SYGVNS. The CDR3 runs to 13 residues. V lost 3 bases and J 11 bases, leaving 16 bases between the germline ends.

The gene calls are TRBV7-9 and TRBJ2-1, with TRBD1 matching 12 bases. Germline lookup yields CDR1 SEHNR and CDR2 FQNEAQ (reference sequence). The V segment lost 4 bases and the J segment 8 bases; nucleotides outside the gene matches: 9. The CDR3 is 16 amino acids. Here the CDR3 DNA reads TGTGCCAGCAGCTCTACGGGACAGGGGGCGCTCGATGAGCAGTTCTTC. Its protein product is CASSSTGQGALDEQFF.

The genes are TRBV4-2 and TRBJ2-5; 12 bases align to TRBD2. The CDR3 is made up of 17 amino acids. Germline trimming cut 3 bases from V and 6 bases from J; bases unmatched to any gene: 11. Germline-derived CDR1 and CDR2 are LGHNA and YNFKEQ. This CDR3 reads CASSQFGASGGAKTQYF. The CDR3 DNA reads TGTGCCAGCAGCCAGTTCGGCGCTAGCGGGGGGGCAAAGACCCAGTACTTC.

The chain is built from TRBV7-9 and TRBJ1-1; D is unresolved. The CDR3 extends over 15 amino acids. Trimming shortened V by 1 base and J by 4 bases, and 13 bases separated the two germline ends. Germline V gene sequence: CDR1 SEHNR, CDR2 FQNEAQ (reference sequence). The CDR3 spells CASSLESQISTEAFF. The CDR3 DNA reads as TGTGCCAGCAGCTTAGAATCCCAGATTTCCACTGAAGCTTTCTTT.

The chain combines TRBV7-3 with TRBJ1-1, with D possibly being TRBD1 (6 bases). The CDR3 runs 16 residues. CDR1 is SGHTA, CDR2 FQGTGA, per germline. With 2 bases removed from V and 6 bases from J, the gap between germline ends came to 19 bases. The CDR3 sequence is CASSLVGGRQHAEAFF. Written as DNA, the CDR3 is TGTGCCAGCAGCTTAGTTGGGGGCCGTCAACATGCTGAAGCTTTCTTT. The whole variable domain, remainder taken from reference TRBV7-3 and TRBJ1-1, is GAGVSQTPSNKVTEKGKYVELRCDPISGHTALYWYRQSLGQGPEFLIYFQGTGAADDSGLPNDRFFAVRPEGSVSTLKIQRTERGDSAVYLCASSLVGGRQHAEAFFGQGTRLTVV.

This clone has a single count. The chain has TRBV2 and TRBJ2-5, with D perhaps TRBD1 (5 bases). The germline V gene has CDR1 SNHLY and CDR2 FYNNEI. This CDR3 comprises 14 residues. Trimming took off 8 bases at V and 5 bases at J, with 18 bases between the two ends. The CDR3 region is CASGETRSGETQYF. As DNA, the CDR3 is TGTGCCAGCGGGGAAACCAGATCAGGGGAGACCCAGTACTTC.

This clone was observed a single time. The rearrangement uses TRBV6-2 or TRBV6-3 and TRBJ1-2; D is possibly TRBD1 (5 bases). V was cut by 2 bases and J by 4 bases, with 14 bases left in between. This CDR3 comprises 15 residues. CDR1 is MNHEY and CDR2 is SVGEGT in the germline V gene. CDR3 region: CASSYGSPQGYGYTF. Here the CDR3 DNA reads TGTGCCAGCAGTTACGGGTCTCCGCAGGGCTATGGCTACACCTTC.

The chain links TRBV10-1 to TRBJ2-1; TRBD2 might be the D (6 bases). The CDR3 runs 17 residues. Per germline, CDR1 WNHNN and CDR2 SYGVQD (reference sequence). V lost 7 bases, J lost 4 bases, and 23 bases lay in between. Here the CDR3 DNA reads TGCGCCAGCACAATCGGCGGAGGCGGGGAAGGATACAATGAGCAGTTCTTC. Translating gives CASTIGGGGEGYNEQFF.

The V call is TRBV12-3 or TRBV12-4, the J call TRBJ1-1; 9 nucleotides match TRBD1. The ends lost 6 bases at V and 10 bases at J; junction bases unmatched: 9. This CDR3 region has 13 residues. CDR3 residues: CASSLDRGKRAFF. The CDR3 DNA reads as TGTGCCAGCAGCCTTGACAGGGGGAAGAGAGCTTTCTTT.

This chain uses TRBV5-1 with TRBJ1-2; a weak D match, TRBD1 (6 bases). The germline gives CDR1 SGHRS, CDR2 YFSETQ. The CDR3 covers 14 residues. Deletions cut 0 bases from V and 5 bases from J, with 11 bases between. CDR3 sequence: CASSLAQGFYGYTF. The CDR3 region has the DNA TGCGCCAGCAGCTTGGCTCAGGGGTTTTATGGCTACACCTTC.

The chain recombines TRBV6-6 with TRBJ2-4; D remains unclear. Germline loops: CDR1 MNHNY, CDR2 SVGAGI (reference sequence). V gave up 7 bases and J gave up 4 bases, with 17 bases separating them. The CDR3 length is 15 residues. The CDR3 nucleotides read TGTGCCAGCACCCTAATGCGAGTGTCTAAAAACATTCAGTACTTC. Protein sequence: CASTLMRVSKNIQYF.

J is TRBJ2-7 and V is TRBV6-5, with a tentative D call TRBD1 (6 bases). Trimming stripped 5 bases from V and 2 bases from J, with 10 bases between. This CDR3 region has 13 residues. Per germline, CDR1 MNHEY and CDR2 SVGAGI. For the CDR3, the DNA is TGTGCCAGCAGTATAGGACAGCCCTACGAGCAGTACTTC. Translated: CASSIGQPYEQYF.

CDR3 loop: CAVGVAAPYEQYF. The CDR3 nucleotides are TGCGCCGTGGGGGTAGCGGCACCCTACGAGCAGTACTTC. The chain has TRBV23-1 and TRBJ2-7; weak D call: TRBD2 (6 bases). TRBV23-1 has ORF status, its function being uncertain. V gave up 11 bases and J gave up 2 bases, with 16 bases separating them. This CDR3 has 13 amino acids.

The CDR3 region is CASSLGQGLFDGYTF. CDR3 coding DNA: TGTGCCAGCTCACTGGGACAGGGCCTCTTCGATGGCTACACCTTC. The chain recombines TRBV18 with TRBJ1-2; 9 bases match TRBD1. The CDR3 has 15 amino acids. After removal of 4 bases from V and 6 bases from J, the junction contained 9 bases not matched to a gene. Germline V CDR1 and CDR2: KGHSH, LQKENI.